These 26 T cell receptor beta chains share one sample of origin, sequenced in a study of memory CD4+ T cells and cytomegalovirus serostatus. Assay used: immunoSEQ multiplex PCR; TCRdb lists only in-frame clones, some missing. The sample consists of just over 45,000 clones, roughly 80% of them appearing once. The sort gate was single viable CD3+CD4+CD8-CD45RO+ cells for memory CD4+ T cells. Sequencing was carried out using memory CD4+ T cells from blood. The receptors come from an adult in good health and CMV-seronegative.

The V gene is TRBV10-3, the J gene TRBJ2-2, with D perhaps TRBD2 (5 bases). V was shortened by 10 bases and J by 3 bases, with 15 bases between the two germline ends. The CDR3 runs 14 residues. Germline loops: CDR1 ENHRY, CDR2 SYGVKD. CDR3 bases: TGTGCCACCATTCGGGGATATGACACCGGGGAGCTGTTTTTT. It specifies CATIRGYDTGELFF.

The rearrangement uses TRBV4-1 and TRBJ2-2, with D perhaps matching TRBD1 (6 bases). The CDR3 is 16 residues long. Trimming took 3 bases from V and 6 from J, leaving 17 bases between them. Germline CDR1 is MGHRA and CDR2 is YSYEKL. Written as DNA, the CDR3 is TGCGCCAGCAGCCAGGGGGCGAGTTGGCAGTCCGGGGAGCTGTTTTTT. Translating gives CASSQGASWQSGELFF.

The chain uses TRBV10-2 and TRBJ2-3, with D tentatively TRBD1 (6 bases). The CDR3 has 13 residues. Trimming removed 11 bases from V and 0 bases from J, with 12 bases in between. Germline values: CDR1 WSHSY, CDR2 SAAADI. For the CDR3, the DNA is TGCGCCGCGACAGGTCCTAGCACAGATACGCAGTATTTT. Its protein product is CAATGPSTDTQYF.

The V gene is TRBV7-9, the J gene TRBJ1-1; D is unclear. V dropped 3 bases and J dropped 3 bases, with 8 bases sitting between them. The CDR3 totals 13 residues. CDR1 is SEHNR and CDR2 is FQNEAQ in the germline V gene (reference sequence). The CDR3 loop reads CASSFVADTEAFF. The DNA for the CDR3 is TGTGCCAGCAGCTTTGTAGCGGACACTGAAGCTTTCTTT.

Only a few counts were recorded for this clone. V gene TRBV6-5 combines with J gene TRBJ2-7, with D possibly matching TRBD1 (6 bases). CDR3 length: 15 residues. The V and J ends lost 0 bases and 0 bases respectively, with 9 bases between them. Per germline, CDR1 MNHEY and CDR2 SVGAGI. The CDR3 sequence is CASSYSGANSYEQYF. CDR3 sequence (DNA): TGTGCCAGCAGTTACTCGGGGGCCAACTCCTACGAGCAGTACTTC.

The chain couples TRBV10-3 to TRBJ1-6; D unresolved. From germline, CDR1 is ENHRY and CDR2 SYGVKD. Trimming took off 2 bases at V and 1 base at J, with 9 bases between the two ends. The CDR3 has 16 amino acids. CDR3 sequence: CAISEVRGSYNSPLHF. CDR3 bases: TGTGCCATCAGTGAGGTGAGAGGGTCCTATAATTCACCCCTCCACTTT.

V is TRBV27 and J is TRBJ1-5; 7 nucleotides agree with TRBD1. Germline trimming cut 5 bases from V and 2 bases from J; bases unmatched to any gene: 9. CDR1 and CDR2 from the germline V gene are MNHEY and SMNVEV (reference sequence). There are 16 residues in the CDR3. The CDR3 nucleotides are TGTGCCAGCAGTGCCAGACAGGGAATCCGCAATCAGCCCCAGCATTTT. Its protein product is CASSARQGIRNQPQHF.

As concerns this clone: Germline and junction disagree at one end, which may indicate a read error. This chain uses TRBV7-3 with TRBJ2-7; D remains unclear. This CDR3 region has 13 residues. CDR1 and CDR2 (germline): SGHTA, FQGTGA. The CDR3 region has the DNA TGTGCCAGCAGCTTATACCTCTCCAACGAGCAGTACTTC. This gives the protein CASSLYLSNEQYF.

This chain connects TRBV7-2 to TRBJ2-7, with 7 bases aligning to TRBD1. The CDR3 runs to 14 residues. Germline lookup yields CDR1 SGHTA and CDR2 FQGNSA. V lost 5 bases and J lost 6; bases outside the gene matches: 10. CDR3 sequence reads: CASSLGQVIGEQYF. The DNA for the CDR3 is TGTGCCAGCAGCCTTGGACAGGTAATCGGCGAGCAGTACTTC.

This clone was found a few times. V gene TRBV7-2 combines with J gene TRBJ1-6, with no clear D. The CDR3 sequence is 14 residues long. Looked up from germline, CDR1 is SGHTA and CDR2 is FQGNSA. Deletions cut 2 bases from V and 10 bases from J, with 12 bases between. The CDR3 loop is CASSLYGDGSPLHF. As DNA, the CDR3 is TGTGCCAGCAGCTTATATGGGGATGGGTCACCCCTCCACTTT.

In the case of this clone: This same CDR3 is encoded by further DNA sequences in the sample. The chain employs TRBV5-1 and TRBJ2-5; 12 bases match TRBD2. In germline, CDR1 is SGHRS, CDR2 YFSETQ. The CDR3 runs to 15 residues. V shed 4 bases, J shed 2 bases, and the junction held 3 bases outside the gene matches. The CDR3 DNA reads TGCGCCAGCAGCAGGGGGACTAGCGGGCAAGAGACCCAGTACTTC. Its protein product is CASSRGTSGQETQYF.

V gene TRBV5-6 combines with J gene TRBJ1-5; D possibly corresponds to TRBD1 (5 bases). The V end was cut by 0 bases, the J end by 3 bases, with 13 bases between. Germline V gene lookup returns CDR1 SGHDT and CDR2 YYEEEE. The CDR3 totals 16 residues. The DNA of the CDR3 is TGTGCCAGCAGCTTGGGGGCCGTGGGGCTCAATCAGCCCCAGCATTTT. This gives the protein CASSLGAVGLNQPQHF. Full variable domain (outside the CDR3, taken from reference TRBV5-6 and TRBJ1-5): DAGVTQSPTHLIKTRGQQVTLRCSPKSGHDTVSWYQQALGQGPQFIFQYYEEEERQRGNFPDRFSGHQFPNYSSELNVNALLLGDSALYLCASSLGAVGLNQPQHFGDGTRLSIL.

The chain combines TRBV7-8 with TRBJ2-1; D not certain. V was pared by 5 bases and J by 10 bases, with 12 bases between. The germline CDR1 and CDR2 sequences are SGHVS and FQNEAQ. This CDR3 region has 12 residues. The DNA for the CDR3 is TGTGCCAGCAGCCCTCCCTCAAGGGAGCAGTTCTTC. This codes for CASSPPSREQFF.

CDR3 DNA: TGTGCCAGCAGCTCGCAGGGCCCCTATGGCTACACCTTC. Encoded protein: CASSSQGPYGYTF. The genes are TRBV11-2 and TRBJ1-2; possibly TRBD1 for D (5 bases). Looked up from germline, CDR1 is SGHAT and CDR2 is FQNNGV. The V end was cut by 4 bases, the J end by 4 bases, with 10 bases between. There are 13 residues in the CDR3.

The chain uses TRBV5-5 and TRBJ1-1; 10 bases fit TRBD1. J gave up 3 bases and V 3 bases, and 11 bases lay outside the gene matches. The germline V gene encodes CDR1 SGHKS and CDR2 YYEKEE (reference sequence). The CDR3 runs to 17 residues. The CDR3 nucleotides are TGTGCCAGCAGCTCTAAGGGGACAGGGGTTATGTACACTGAAGCTTTCTTT. It translates to CASSSKGTGVMYTEAFF. Supplemented by reference TRBV5-5 and TRBJ1-1, the full variable domain reads DAGVTQSPTHLIKTRGQQVTLRCSPISGHKSVSWYQQVLGQGPQFIFQYYEKEERGRGNFPDRFSARQFPNYSSELNVNALLLGDSALYLCASSSKGTGVMYTEAFFGQGTRLTVV.

The V gene is TRBV6-1, the J gene TRBJ2-3; D may be TRBD1 or TRBD2 (5 bases each). Trimming pared 10 bases from V and 6 bases from J, leaving 20 bases between. The germline V gene has CDR1 MNHNS and CDR2 SASEGT. The CDR3 has 14 residues. The CDR3 DNA reads as TGTGCCACCTGGGACGGACCAGGTTCGGATACGCAGTATTTT. As protein: CATWDGPGSDTQYF.

The genes are TRBV9 and TRBJ2-1; no firm D call. The CDR3 loop spans 11 amino acids. Trimming stripped 2 bases from V and 4 bases from J, with 1 base between. Per germline, CDR1 SGDLS and CDR2 YYNGEE. CDR3: CASSVYNEQFF. DNA of the CDR3: TGTGCCAGCAGCGTGTACAATGAGCAGTTCTTC.

The chain has TRBV7-2 and TRBJ1-2; 9 nucleotides match TRBD1. With 5 bases clipped from V and 6 bases from J, the junction kept 10 bases outside the gene matches. The CDR3 sequence is 15 residues long. CDR1 is SGHTA and CDR2 is FQGNSA in the germline V gene. CDR3 protein: CASSQTTGQGNGYTF. The CDR3 nucleotides are TGTGCCAGCAGCCAAACAACCGGACAGGGGAATGGCTACACCTTC.

This clone was detected only once. The chain recombines TRBV7-2 with TRBJ2-3, with 7 bases fitting TRBD2. The J segment lost 9 bases and the V segment lost 4 bases, leaving 7 bases of the junction unmatched. The CDR3 loop spans 13 amino acids. In germline, CDR1 is SGHTA, CDR2 FQGNSA. Written as DNA, the CDR3 is TGTGCCAGCAGCTCCGAGACTAGCCTCACGCAGTATTTT. Encoded protein: CASSSETSLTQYF.

The rearrangement links TRBV7-2 to TRBJ2-1, with a possible D match to TRBD2 (6 bases). This CDR3 region has 13 residues. The germline V gene has CDR1 SGHTA and CDR2 FQGNSA. The ends were cut back, 5 bases at V and 9 bases at J, with 14 bases in the middle. The DNA of the CDR3 is TGTGCCAGCAGCGTGAGGAGGGGCGGTGAGCAGTTCTTC. Translated: CASSVRRGGEQFF.

This clone was counted a few times. The gene calls are TRBV9 and TRBJ1-1; D is ambiguous. This CDR3 is built from 13 residues. Trimming pared 0 bases from V and 2 bases from J, leaving 5 bases between. The germline CDR1 and CDR2 sequences are SGDLS and YYNGEE. This CDR3 reads CASSVDANTEAFF. In DNA form, the CDR3 reads TGTGCCAGCAGCGTAGACGCAAACACTGAAGCTTTCTTT.

V is TRBV9 and J is TRBJ1-2, with a possible D match to TRBD1 (5 bases). Germline assignment: CDR1 SGDLS and CDR2 YYNGEE. V was trimmed by 1 base and J by 2 bases, leaving 21 bases between them. The CDR3 sequence is 18 residues long. CDR3 loop: CASSVPGRAGTANYGYTF. The CDR3 DNA reads as TGTGCCAGCAGCGTACCTGGCAGAGCAGGGACGGCCAACTATGGCTACACCTTC.

This chain uses TRBV11-2 with TRBJ1-3, with D perhaps TRBD1 (6 bases). The CDR3 has 16 amino acids. Germline V gene data show CDR1 as SGHAT and CDR2 as FQNNGV. Trimming took 5 bases from V and 4 from J, leaving 18 bases between them. CDR3 DNA: TGTGCCAGCAGCCCCACACTGACAGGTCCAGGAAACACCATATATTTT. It translates to CASSPTLTGPGNTIYF.

The chain combines TRBV5-1 with TRBJ2-7; 7 bases agree with TRBD1. CDR3 length equals 16 residues. CDR1 is SGHRS, CDR2 YFSETQ, per germline. The J segment lost 5 bases and the V segment lost 3 bases, leaving 14 bases of the junction unmatched. Written as DNA, the CDR3 is TGCGCCAGCAGCTCCGACACCGGGACAGCTTTAAACGAGCAGTACTTC. It is translated as CASSSDTGTALNEQYF. Full variable domain (missing parts from reference TRBV5-1 and TRBJ2-7): KAGVTQTPRYLIKTRGQQVTLSCSPISGHRSVSWYQQTPGQGLQFLFEYFSETQRNKGNFPGRFSGRQFSNSRSEMNVSTLELGDSALYLCASSSDTGTALNEQYFGPGTRLTVT.

The chain links TRBV6-5 to TRBJ2-5, with D possibly being TRBD1 (6 bases). Per germline, CDR1 MNHEY and CDR2 SVGAGI. V was trimmed by 4 bases and J by 5 bases, leaving 11 bases between them. The length of the CDR3 is 13 residues. Here the CDR3 DNA reads TGTGCCAGCAGTTGGCAGGGGCAGGAGACCCAGTACTTC. This sequence encodes CASSWQGQETQYF.

In this sample, this clone turned up once. CDR3 nucleotide sequence: TGTGCCAGCAGTGACTCTGGTGGCCCGAGCACAGATACGCAGTATTTT. Translated, it gives CASSDSGGPSTDTQYF. The rearrangement links TRBV6-4 to TRBJ2-3, with D uncertain. The length of the CDR3 is 16 residues. Germline V gives CDR1 MRHNA, CDR2 SNTAGT. Trimming took 0 bases from V and 0 from J, leaving 10 bases between them.